Following are 6 T cell receptor beta chains from one sample sequenced in a study of beta chain features in type 1 diabetes. The study's findings and limits: A moderate, significant TCRB CDR3 shortening appeared in type 1 diabetes across four CD4+ subsets.

Investigators reverse transcribed all isolated RNA, so they sequenced expressed TCRB transcripts. The assay was immunoSEQ multiplex PCR, and TCRdb's table has in-frame clones only and misses some. The table lists around 250,000 clones, approximately 14% of them singletons, with about 0.02% in the top ten. The antigens of these receptors remain unknown. The sequenced sample was naive CD4+ T cells from blood. The receptors derive from a man aged 30 to 45 with type 1 diabetes.

The chain combines TRBV9 with TRBJ1-5, with D possibly being TRBD1 (6 bases). V lost 2 bases to trimming and J lost 0 bases, with 6 bases between them. From germline, CDR1 is SGDLS and CDR2 YYNGEE. This CDR3 spans 14 amino acids. The CDR3 coding sequence is TGTGCCAGCAGCGTGACAGGTAGCAATCAGCCCCAGCATTTT. Translated, it gives CASSVTGSNQPQHF. The variable domain in full, completed from reference TRBV9 and TRBJ1-5, reads DSGVTQTPKHLITATGQRVTLRCSPRSGDLSVYWYQQSLDQGLQFLIQYYNGEERAKGNILERFSAQQFPDLHSELNLSSLELGDSALYFCASSVTGSNQPQHFGDGTRLSIL.

This chain connects TRBV5-1 to TRBJ1-5; 7 bases align to TRBD1. V lost 4 bases to trimming and J lost 2 bases; unmatched junction nucleotides: 9. Germline-derived CDR1 and CDR2 are SGHRS and YFSETQ. CDR3 length: 16 residues. In nucleotides, the CDR3 is TGCGCCAGCAGCCTTGGGACCGGGACAGGCAATCAGCCCCAGCATTTT. Its protein product is CASSLGTGTGNQPQHF.

Only a few counts were recorded for this clone. The CDR3 here is CASSFAGAGWEQFF. CDR3 in DNA: TGTGCCAGCAGTTTCGCCGGCGCAGGATGGGAGCAGTTCTTC. This sequence joins TRBV28 and TRBJ2-1; D unclear. CDR3 length: 14 residues. Germline assignment: CDR1 MDHEN and CDR2 SYDVKM. The V end lost 3 bases, the J end lost 10 bases, and 16 bases lay between the germline ends.

The V and J genes are TRBV9 and TRBJ2-3; TRBD1 matches 9 bases. Germline lookup yields CDR1 SGDLS and CDR2 YYNGEE. The ends lost 4 bases at V and 3 bases at J; junction bases unmatched: 9. This CDR3 comprises 16 residues. In DNA form, the CDR3 reads TGTGCCAGCAGCCCAGGGACAGGGTTGAGGACAGATACGCAGTATTTT. Its protein product is CASSPGTGLRTDTQYF.

J is TRBJ2-7 and V is TRBV23-1; possible D gene TRBD1, 5 bases. TRBV23-1 is identified as an open reading frame with a role that is uncertain. V was trimmed by 4 bases and J by 8 bases, leaving 9 bases between them. The CDR3 is 11 residues long. The CDR3, as DNA: TGCGCCAGCAGTCCACCAGGGAAGCAGTACTTC. It specifies CASSPPGKQYF.

This clone was counted a few times. The gene calls are TRBV7-9 and TRBJ1-4; D not resolved. Germline assignment: CDR1 SEHNR and CDR2 FQNEAQ (reference sequence). The V end lost 1 base, the J end lost 2 bases, and 5 bases lay between the germline ends. This CDR3 region has 14 residues. The CDR3 DNA sequence: TGTGCCAGCAGCTTAGAGGAGACTAATGAAAAACTGTTTTTT. Its translation: CASSLEETNEKLFF.